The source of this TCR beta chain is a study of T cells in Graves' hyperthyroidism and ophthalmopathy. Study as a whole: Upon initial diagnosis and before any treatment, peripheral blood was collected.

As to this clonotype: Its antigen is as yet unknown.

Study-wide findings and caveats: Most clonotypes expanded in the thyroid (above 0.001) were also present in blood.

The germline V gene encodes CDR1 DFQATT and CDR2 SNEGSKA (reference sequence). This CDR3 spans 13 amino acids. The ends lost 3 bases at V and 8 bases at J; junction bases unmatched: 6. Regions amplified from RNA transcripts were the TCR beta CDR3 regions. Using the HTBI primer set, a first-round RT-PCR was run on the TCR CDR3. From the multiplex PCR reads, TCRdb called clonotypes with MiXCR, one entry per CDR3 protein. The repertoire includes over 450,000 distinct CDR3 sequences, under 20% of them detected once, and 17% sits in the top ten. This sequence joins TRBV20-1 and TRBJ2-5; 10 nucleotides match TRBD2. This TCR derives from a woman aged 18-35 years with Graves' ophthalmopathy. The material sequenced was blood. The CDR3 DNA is TGCAGTGCTAGGGTGCTAGCGGGGGAAACCCAGTACTTC. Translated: CSARVLAGETQYF.